The 22 T cell receptor beta chains below were found in one sample sequenced in a study of T cell changes during pregnancy in multiple sclerosis. The data were produced by immunoSEQ multiplex PCR, yet TCRdb's version contains in-frame clones alone and is incomplete. The sample lists fewer than 50,000 clones; 85% to 95% were seen once. The material sequenced was CD8+ T cells from peripheral blood mononuclear cells, taken before pregnancy. Receptors were obtained from a female donor with multiple sclerosis, enrolled in a pregnancy study.

This rearrangement joins TRBV7-9 to TRBJ1-2; TRBD1 is a possible D gene (6 bases). The CDR3 extends over 13 amino acids. Germline CDR1 and CDR2: SEHNR and FQNEAQ (reference sequence). With 5 bases removed from V and 7 bases from J, the gap between germline ends came to 14 bases. The CDR3 coding sequence is TGTGCCAGCAGCGTACAGGGAAGAGGTGGCTACACCTTC. Protein product: CASSVQGRGGYTF.

This chain links TRBV12-5 with TRBJ2-1, with TRBD2 matching 11 bases. In germline, CDR1 is LGHNT, CDR2 FRNRAP. The CDR3 consists of 17 residues. Losses at the gene ends were 0 bases for V and 0 bases for J; bases not matched to a gene: 1. Here the CDR3 DNA reads TGTGCTAGTGGTTTGGTAACTAGCGGGAGCTCCTACAATGAGCAGTTCTTC. Its translation: CASGLVTSGSSYNEQFF.

The V call is TRBV7-9, the J call TRBJ2-7, with D tentatively TRBD2 (6 bases). The CDR3 sequence is 14 residues long. Trimming took off 7 bases at V and 2 bases at J, with 15 bases between the two ends. CDR1 SEHNR and CDR2 FQNEAQ come from the germline V gene (reference sequence). The CDR3 sequence is CASKGSGPAYEQYF. CDR3 bases: TGTGCCAGCAAAGGGAGCGGGCCTGCCTACGAGCAGTACTTC.

The chain is built from TRBV27 and TRBJ2-7, with D possibly TRBD2 on 5 matching bases. This CDR3 spans 14 amino acids. Germline V gene data show CDR1 as MNHEY and CDR2 as SMNVEV (reference sequence). Trimming left V 0 bases short and J 7 bases short, with 13 bases between. CDR3 residues: CASSLSPGFMEQYF. DNA for the CDR3: TGTGCCAGCAGTTTATCCCCGGGATTTATGGAGCAGTACTTC.

The CDR3 sequence: CASSFSPAGGSNTGELFF. CDR3 coding DNA: TGTGCCAGCAGCTTCTCCCCGGCGGGAGGGTCGAACACCGGGGAGCTGTTTTTT. This chain uses TRBV11-3 with TRBJ2-2, with TRBD2 identical over 9 bases. V dropped 3 bases and J dropped 0; count of bases not matched to a gene: 8. Germline CDR1 and CDR2: SGHNT and YENEEA. The CDR3 length is 18 residues.

The V call is TRBV11-2, the J call TRBJ2-1; the match to TRBD2 covers 12 bases. Trimming removed 7 bases from V and 6 bases from J; junction bases left unmatched: 10. Germline lookup yields CDR1 SGHAT and CDR2 FQNNGV. CDR3 length equals 16 residues. DNA for the CDR3: TGTGCCAGCACCCCCCCGACTAGCGGGAGCATCAATGAGCAGTTCTTC. The encoded protein is CASTPPTSGSINEQFF.

V and J are TRBV19 and TRBJ2-7; a weak D match, TRBD2 (7 bases). The germline V gene has CDR1 LNHDA and CDR2 SQIVND (reference sequence). Trimming removed 2 bases at V and 5 bases at J, with 25 bases between. The CDR3 runs 18 residues. As DNA, the CDR3 is TGTGCCAGTAGTATAAAAGGGAGGGGGTTAAGGAATGTCCACGAGCAGTACTTC. Its translation: CASSIKGRGLRNVHEQYF.

This chain uses TRBV9 with TRBJ2-5; 10 nucleotides line up with TRBD1. With V trimmed by 3 bases and J by 5 bases, 13 bases remained unmatched. The length of the CDR3 is 17 residues. The germline CDR1 and CDR2 sequences are SGDLS and YYNGEE. CDR3 amino acids: CASSGGDRDRGGETQYF. DNA for the CDR3: TGTGCCAGCAGCGGGGGGGACCGGGACAGGGGTGGGGAGACCCAGTACTTC. Full variable domain (outside the CDR3, taken from reference TRBV9 and TRBJ2-5): DSGVTQTPKHLITATGQRVTLRCSPRSGDLSVYWYQQSLDQGLQFLIQYYNGEERAKGNILERFSAQQFPDLHSELNLSSLELGDSALYFCASSGGDRDRGGETQYFGPGTRLLVL.

The chain has TRBV12-5 and TRBJ1-5; TRBD1 aligns across 8 bases. Germline CDR1 and CDR2: LGHNT and FRNRAP. The CDR3 contains 15 residues. With V trimmed by 4 bases and J by 0 bases, 2 bases remained unmatched. CDR3 nucleotides: TGTGCTAGTGGTTCAGGACAGGGTAGCAATCAGCCCCAGCATTTT. Translated, it gives CASGSGQGSNQPQHF.

The gene calls are TRBV5-1 and TRBJ2-7, with 7 bases fitting TRBD1. The junction had 11 bases not matched to a gene; V was cut back by 4 bases and J by 4 bases. The germline V gene encodes CDR1 SGHRS and CDR2 YFSETQ. The CDR3 spans 15 residues. The CDR3 coding sequence is TGCGCCAGCAGCCAGGGGGTCAACGGGGAATACGAGCAGTACTTC. It encodes CASSQGVNGEYEQYF.

The CDR3 loop is CASSDSDASGGYTF. The DNA of the CDR3 is TGTGCCAGCAGTGACTCTGATGCAAGCGGAGGCTACACCTTC. The chain uses TRBV6-4 and TRBJ1-2, with D unclear. CDR1 is MRHNA, CDR2 SNTAGT, per germline. The length of the CDR3 is 14 residues. V lost 0 bases to trimming and J lost 8 bases, with 13 bases between them.

CDR3 residues: CASSQLAGATYEQYF. CDR3 nucleotide sequence: TGCGCCAGCAGCCAATTAGCGGGAGCAACCTACGAGCAGTACTTC. J is TRBJ2-7 and V is TRBV4-1, with 9 bases identical to TRBD2. CDR1 and CDR2 (germline): MGHRA, YSYEKL. After removal of 2 bases from V and 2 bases from J, the junction contained 4 bases not matched to a gene. The CDR3 is made up of 15 amino acids.

CDR3 coding DNA: TGCGCCAGCAGCTTGGATCTTCGCACAGATACGCAGTATTTT. Encoded protein: CASSLDLRTDTQYF. The gene calls are TRBV5-1 and TRBJ2-3; D ambiguous. The CDR3 length is 14 residues. V dropped 0 bases and J dropped 1 base, with 6 bases sitting between them. Germline V gene data show CDR1 as SGHRS and CDR2 as YFSETQ. The full variable domain, rest sourced from reference TRBV5-1 and TRBJ2-3, is KAGVTQTPRYLIKTRGQQVTLSCSPISGHRSVSWYQQTPGQGLQFLFEYFSETQRNKGNFPGRFSGRQFSNSRSEMNVSTLELGDSALYLCASSLDLRTDTQYFGPGTRLTVL.

This chain connects TRBV11-3 to TRBJ1-5, with 10 bases identical to TRBD1. Germline V gene lookup returns CDR1 SGHNT and CDR2 YENEEA. With V trimmed by 6 bases and J by 7 bases, 3 bases remained unmatched. CDR3 length equals 13 residues. In DNA form, the CDR3 reads TGTGCCAGCAGGTCGACAGGGGGCCAGCCCCAGCATTTT. It is translated as CASRSTGGQPQHF.

J is TRBJ2-1 and V is TRBV2, with 7 bases aligning to TRBD1. The V gene end was trimmed by 6 bases and the J gene end by 5 bases; junction bases not matched to a gene: 4. The CDR3 length is 13 residues. Germline V CDR1 and CDR2: SNHLY, FYNNEI. The CDR3 loop is CASSYDRDNEQFF. The CDR3 nucleotides read TGTGCCAGCAGCTATGACAGGGACAATGAGCAGTTCTTC.

This clone was recorded only once. The rearrangement uses TRBV7-9 and TRBJ1-2; 8 nucleotides align to TRBD1. The CDR3 spans 15 residues. Looked up from germline, CDR1 is SEHNR and CDR2 is FQNEAQ (reference sequence). V lost 3 bases and J lost 4; bases outside the gene matches: 7. CDR3 DNA sequence: TGTGCCAGCAGCTTCGGATCAGGGGGCAGCTATGGCTACACCTTC. Amino acid sequence: CASSFGSGGSYGYTF.

The chain has TRBV19 and TRBJ2-1; 10 nucleotides line up with TRBD1. This CDR3 comprises 20 residues. V gave up 0 bases and J gave up 4 bases; unmatched junction bases: 15. Germline assignment: CDR1 LNHDA and CDR2 SQIVND (reference sequence). The CDR3 bases are TGTGCCAGTAGTATAGACCGCGGAGGTGGACGGGACAGGGGATACAATGAGCAGTTCTTC. Translating it yields CASSIDRGGGRDRGYNEQFF.

V and J are TRBV6-5 and TRBJ2-7; D perhaps matches TRBD2 (6 bases). Trimming left V 0 bases short and J 0 bases short, with 9 bases between. The CDR3 has 15 amino acids. Germline V gene sequence: CDR1 MNHEY, CDR2 SVGAGI. The CDR3 DNA follows: TGTGCCAGCAGTTACTCGATCGGGAGCTCCTACGAGCAGTACTTC. Amino acids: CASSYSIGSSYEQYF.

The CDR3 DNA reads as TGTGCCAGCAGAAGGGCGGGAGGGCCCTCAAATGAGCAGTTCTTC. Its protein product is CASRRAGGPSNEQFF. The chain carries TRBV2 and TRBJ2-1; 9 bases fit TRBD2. The germline V gene has CDR1 SNHLY and CDR2 FYNNEI. The CDR3 covers 15 residues. With V trimmed by 6 bases and J by 7 bases, 10 bases remained unmatched.

This chain connects TRBV2 to TRBJ2-1, with 10 bases that match TRBD2. Unmatched junction bases numbered 10, after V lost 3 bases and J lost 5 bases. The CDR3 totals 17 residues. Germline CDR1 and CDR2: SNHLY and FYNNEI. The CDR3, as DNA: TGTGCCAGCAGTGAGTCCCTTACTAGCGGGGTCAACAATGAGCAGTTCTTC. Its protein product is CASSESLTSGVNNEQFF. The variable domain in full, completed from reference TRBV2 and TRBJ2-1, reads EPEVTQTPSHQVTQMGQEVILRCVPISNHLYFYWYRQILGQKVEFLVSFYNNEISEKSEIFDDQFSVERPDGSNFTLKIRSTKLEDSAMYFCASSESLTSGVNNEQFFGPGTRLTVL.

The chain has TRBV2 and TRBJ2-3; D is unclear. Trimming removed 8 bases from V and 4 bases from J, with 19 bases in between. This CDR3 is built from 15 residues. Germline values: CDR1 SNHLY, CDR2 FYNNEI. Written as DNA, the CDR3 is TGTGCCAGCCTTGGGCATGCCCCCTCCCCAGATACGCAGTATTTT. It translates to CASLGHAPSPDTQYF.

The chain is built from TRBV30 and TRBJ2-3; no reliable D call. The CDR3 contains 12 residues. The V end lost 0 bases, the J end lost 5 bases, and 6 bases lay between the germline ends. Germline V gene data show CDR1 as GTSNPN and CDR2 as SVGIG (reference sequence). The CDR3 is CAWSVDRDTQYF. CDR3 nucleotide sequence: TGTGCCTGGAGTGTAGATAGAGATACGCAGTATTTT. Drawing the rest from reference TRBV30 and TRBJ2-3, the complete variable domain is SQTIHQWPATLVQPVGSPLSLECTVEGTSNPNLYWYRQAAGRGLQLLFYSVGIGQISSEVPQNLSASRPQDRQFILSSKKLLLSDSGFYLCAWSVDRDTQYFGPGTRLTVL.